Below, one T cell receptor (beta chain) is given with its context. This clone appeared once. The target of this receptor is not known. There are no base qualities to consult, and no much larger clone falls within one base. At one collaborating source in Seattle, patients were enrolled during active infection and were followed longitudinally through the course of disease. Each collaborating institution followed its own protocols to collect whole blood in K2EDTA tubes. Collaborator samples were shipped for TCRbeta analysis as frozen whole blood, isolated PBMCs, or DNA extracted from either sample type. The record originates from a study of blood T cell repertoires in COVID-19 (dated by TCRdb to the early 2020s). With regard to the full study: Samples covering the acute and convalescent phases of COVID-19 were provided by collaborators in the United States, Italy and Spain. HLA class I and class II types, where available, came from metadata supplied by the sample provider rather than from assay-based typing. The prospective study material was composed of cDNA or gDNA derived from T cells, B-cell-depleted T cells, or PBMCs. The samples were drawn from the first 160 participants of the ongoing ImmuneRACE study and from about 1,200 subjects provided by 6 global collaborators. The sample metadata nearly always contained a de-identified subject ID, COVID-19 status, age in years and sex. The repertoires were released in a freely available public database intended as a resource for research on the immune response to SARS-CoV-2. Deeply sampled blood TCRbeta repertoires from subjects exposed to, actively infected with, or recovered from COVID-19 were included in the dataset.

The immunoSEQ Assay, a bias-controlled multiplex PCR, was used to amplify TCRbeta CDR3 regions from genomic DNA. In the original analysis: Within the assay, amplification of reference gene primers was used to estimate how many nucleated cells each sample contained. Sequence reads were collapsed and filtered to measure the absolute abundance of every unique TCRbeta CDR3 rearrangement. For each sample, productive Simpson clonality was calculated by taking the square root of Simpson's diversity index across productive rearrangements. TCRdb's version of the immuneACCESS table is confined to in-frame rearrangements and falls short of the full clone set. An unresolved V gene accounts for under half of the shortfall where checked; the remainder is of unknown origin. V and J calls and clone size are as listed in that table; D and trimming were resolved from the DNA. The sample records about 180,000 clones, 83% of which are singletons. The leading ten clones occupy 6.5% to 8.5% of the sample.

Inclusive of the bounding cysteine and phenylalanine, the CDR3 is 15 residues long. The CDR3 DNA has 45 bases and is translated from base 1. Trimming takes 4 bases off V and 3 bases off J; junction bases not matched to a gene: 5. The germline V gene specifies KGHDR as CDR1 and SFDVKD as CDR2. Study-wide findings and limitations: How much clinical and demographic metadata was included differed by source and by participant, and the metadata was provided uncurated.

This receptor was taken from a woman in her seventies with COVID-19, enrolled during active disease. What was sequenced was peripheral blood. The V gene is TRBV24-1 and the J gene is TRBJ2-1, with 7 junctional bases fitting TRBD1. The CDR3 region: CATSDLDRDYNEQFF. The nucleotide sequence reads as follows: TGTGCCACCAGTGACTTAGACAGGGACTACAATGAGCAGTTCTTC.